The sequence of this T cell receptor beta chain was determined in a study of molecular identifiers for immune sequencing clone quantification. The V end was cut by 6 bases, the J end by 1 base, with 16 bases between. The length of the CDR3 is 16 residues. Germline V gives CDR1 MNHNS, CDR2 SASEGT. TCRdb recomputed calls from the PCR reads with MiXCR, one row per CDR3 protein. This table holds under 85,000 distinct CDR3 sequences, less than 20% found once. This clonotype occurred many times. This receptor was obtained from a human donor in good health. Some libraries in this study had Jurkat cell RNA spiked in. Sequencing was performed on naive CD8+ T cells from blood, with Jurkat cell RNA spiked in. Subset: FACS-sorted CD8+CD4-CCR7+CD45RA+ naive T cells. The V and J genes are TRBV6-1 and TRBJ2-4, with D possibly being TRBD2 (5 bases). This CDR3 is CASRKRNGMAKNIQYF. CDR3 nucleotides: TGTGCCAGCAGGAAGCGAAACGGGATGGCCAAAAACATTCAGTACTTC.